Listed below are T cell receptor beta chains from one sample, sequenced in a study of blood T cell repertoires in COVID-19. Sequenced by immunoSEQ multiplex PCR; TCRdb stores in-frame clones only, minus some. The sample has about 230,000 clones, 70% to 90% seen once. The sequenced sample was PBMCs or T cells enriched from blood (not recorded which). These receptors came from a man between 18 and 29 years old who had recovered from COVID-19. Each CDR3 is given with its conserved first and last residue. D genes are given only for firm matches. Expanded clones get a size class; other rows say once, few or many, or leave the size out.

>TRBJ2-1|once|TRBV7-6|-
CASSLQPSDAYNEQFF
TGTGCCAGCAGCTTACAGCCTAGCGACGCCTACAATGAGCAGTTCTTC
>TRBJ1-5|few|TRBV28|-
CASSLRTVSNQPQHF
TGTGCCAGCAGTTTGAGGACAGTAAGCAATCAGCCCCAGCATTTT
>TRBJ2-5|once|TRBV27|TRBD2
CASSTGTSGFETQYF
TGTGCCAGCAGTACCGGGACTAGCGGGTTTGAGACCCAGTACTTC
>TRBJ1-3|-|TRBV5-1|-
CASSLANSPPADTIYF
TGCGCCAGCAGCTTGGCCAATTCACCTCCGGCGGACACCATATATTTT
>TRBJ2-5|-|TRBV19|TRBD1
CASSNRGRQTQYF
TGTGCCAGTTCTAACAGGGGTCGACAGACCCAGTACTTC
>TRBJ2-2|-|TRBV4-1|-
CASSPSNTGELFF
TGCGCCAGCAGCCCCTCGAACACCGGGGAGCTGTTTTTT
>TRBJ2-1|-|TRBV5-1|TRBD2
CASSLGSGGADEQFF
TGCGCCAGCAGCTTGGGTAGCGGGGGGGCCGATGAGCAGTTCTTC
>TRBJ1-5|few|TRBV2|TRBD1
CASSEVGQSNQPQHF
TGTGCCAGCAGTGAAGTGGGACAGAGCAATCAGCCCCAGCATTTT
>TRBJ1-2|-|TRBV28|TRBD1
CASSRETGSYGYTF
TGTGCCAGCAGTCGAGAGACAGGGTCCTATGGCTACACCTTC
>TRBJ1-4|-|TRBV18|-
CASSTLPGGNEKLFF
TGTGCCAGCTCAACCCTGCCGGGAGGTAATGAAAAACTGTTTTTT
>TRBJ1-2|-|TRBV27|TRBD1
CASRPMGQGYGYTF
TGTGCCAGCAGACCCATGGGACAGGGCTATGGCTACACCTTC
>TRBJ2-3|-|TRBV11-2|-
CASSLALALYPDTQYF
TGTGCCAGCAGCTTAGCCCTAGCTTTGTATCCAGATACGCAGTATTTT
>TRBJ2-5|few|TRBV7-9|-
CASSLVQQETQYF
TGTGCCAGCAGCTTAGTACAGCAGGAGACCCAGTACTTC
>TRBJ2-3|-|TRBV5-1|-
CASSLGYSSTDTQYF
TGCGCCAGCAGCTTGGGGTACAGCAGCACAGATACGCAGTATTTT
>TRBJ1-6|-|TRBV6-1|TRBD1
CASSDRQGLSSPLHF
TGTGCCAGCAGTGACCGACAGGGCCTTAGTTCACCCCTCCACTTT
>TRBJ2-7|-|TRBV15|-
CATSKRKDFYEQYF
TGTGCCACCAGCAAGCGGAAGGATTTCTACGAGCAGTACTTC
>TRBJ1-2|-|TRBV7-2|TRBD1
CASSPGQGVSGYTF
TGTGCCAGCAGCCCGGGACAGGGAGTCTCTGGCTACACCTTC
>TRBJ2-7|-|TRBV27|-
CASSFLPGGYEQYF
TGTGCCAGCAGTTTCCTCCCCGGGGGCTACGAGCAGTACTTC
>TRBJ2-3|once|TRBV13|TRBD2
CASSVWTSGVITDTQYF
TGTGCCAGCAGCGTCTGGACTAGCGGGGTAATCACAGATACGCAGTATTTT
>TRBJ1-2|-|TRBV28|-
CASSLFYRKNSNYGYTF
TGTGCCAGCAGTTTATTCTACAGAAAAAATTCTAACTATGGCTACACCTTC
>TRBJ2-7|-|TRBV5-1|TRBD1
CASSKMTGGGYEQYF
TGCGCCAGCAGCAAGATGACAGGGGGAGGATACGAGCAGTACTTC
>TRBJ2-1|-|TRBV7-9|-
CASSPGGRGIYEQFF
TGTGCCAGCAGCCCCGGGGGGCGCGGTATCTATGAGCAGTTCTTC
>TRBJ2-3|-|TRBV10-2|-
CASRQGDLAQYF
TGCGCCAGCAGACAGGGAGATTTGGCGCAGTATTTT
>TRBJ2-3|-|TRBV5-4|-
CASSLMTEPSTDTQYF
TGTGCCAGCAGCCTAATGACAGAACCTAGCACAGATACGCAGTATTTT
>TRBJ1-1|few|TRBV2|-
CASLAMAGPEAFF
TGTGCCAGCCTGGCGATGGCGGGGCCTGAAGCTTTCTTT
>TRBJ1-1|-|TRBV5-4|-
CASSASGSMNTEAFF
TGTGCCAGCAGCGCGTCCGGGAGTATGAACACTGAAGCTTTCTTT
>TRBJ1-6|-|TRBV27|-
CASSVRGSSYNSPLHF
TGTGCCAGCAGCGTAAGGGGGTCTTCCTATAATTCACCCCTCCACTTT
>TRBJ1-4|-|TRBV5-3|-
CARGRGGGCNEKLFF
TGTGCCAGAGGGCGAGGAGGCGGCTGTAATGAAAAACTGTTTTTT
>TRBJ1-5|-|TRBV6-6|TRBD1
CASNRQGGNQPQHF
TGTGCCAGCAACCGACAGGGTGGCAATCAGCCCCAGCATTTT
>TRBJ2-7|-|TRBV3-1/TRBV3-2|TRBD1
CASSLSGQGTEQYF
TGTGCCAGCAGCCTATCGGGACAGGGAACCGAGCAGTACTTC
>TRBJ2-2|once|TRBV3-1/TRBV3-2|TRBD1
CASSQRTGGIDTGELFF
TGTGCCAGCAGCCAAAGGACAGGGGGGATCGACACCGGGGAGCTGTTTTTT
>TRBJ2-1|-|TRBV5-1|TRBD1
CASNQQGLHNEQFF
TGCGCCAGCAATCAACAGGGGCTCCACAATGAGCAGTTCTTC
>TRBJ1-1|-|TRBV6-1|-
CASSEATNTEAFF
TGTGCCAGCAGTGAGGCCACGAACACTGAAGCTTTCTTT
>TRBJ2-7|-|TRBV5-6|-
CASSLIRRRQTTSYEQYF
TGTGCCAGCAGCTTAATACGCAGGAGACAGACAACCTCCTACGAGCAGTACTTC
>TRBJ2-1|-|TRBV7-2|-
CASSPDTSYNEQFF
TGTGCCAGCAGCCCCGACACTTCCTACAATGAGCAGTTCTTC
>TRBJ2-4|-|TRBV30|-
CAWSAPPRAGINIQYF
TGTGCCTGGAGTGCCCCCCCCAGGGCTGGGATAAACATTCAGTACTTC
>TRBJ2-7|-|TRBV11-2|-
CASSLGPGPYEQYF
TGTGCCAGCAGCTTAGGTCCAGGGCCCTACGAGCAGTACTTC
>TRBJ2-6|-|TRBV6-1|-
CASSEDRGTGANVLTF
TGTGCCAGCAGTGAAGATCGGGGAACTGGGGCCAACGTCCTGACTTTC
>TRBJ2-5|-|TRBV3-1/TRBV3-2|-
CASSQEAPRETQYF
TGTGCCAGCAGCCAAGAGGCCCCGCGGGAGACCCAGTACTTC
>TRBJ1-2|few|TRBV6-5|TRBD1
CASSPEGQGGGYTF
TGTGCCAGCAGTCCCGAGGGACAGGGTGGCGGCTACACCTTC
>TRBJ2-7|-|TRBV7-6|TRBD1
CASSDGQGFSYEQYF
TGTGCCAGCAGCGACGGACAGGGGTTCTCCTACGAGCAGTACTTC
>TRBJ2-5|-|TRBV5-1|-
CASSLASTSETQYF
TGCGCCAGCAGCTTGGCCTCTACCTCGGAGACCCAGTACTTC
>TRBJ1-5|-|TRBV5-4|-
CASSLTAYSNQPQHF
TGTGCCAGCAGCTTAACAGCTTATAGCAATCAGCCCCAGCATTTT
>TRBJ1-4|-|TRBV5-1|-
CASSFSNLRTGEKLFF
TGCGCCAGCAGCTTCTCCAATCTCCGAACAGGTGAAAAACTGTTTTTT
>TRBJ1-2|-|TRBV5-6|-
CASSLGQVYGYTF
TGTGCCAGCAGCTTGGGCCAGGTCTATGGCTACACCTTC
>TRBJ2-7|-|TRBV2|-
CASNLVESLEQYF
TGTGCCAGCAATCTAGTAGAATCTCTCGAGCAGTACTTC
>TRBJ2-3|-|TRBV18|TRBD2
CASSQRELAWLTDTQYF
TGTGCCAGCTCACAGCGGGAGTTGGCGTGGTTGACAGATACGCAGTATTTT
>TRBJ1-3|-|TRBV30|-
CAWSVELPTIYF
TGTGCCTGGAGTGTTGAGCTACCCACCATATATTTT
>TRBJ1-1|once|TRBV7-9|-
CASSPPGTFNTEAFF
TGTGCCAGCAGCCCACCCGGGACATTCAACACTGAAGCTTTCTTT
>TRBJ1-6|-|TRBV6-5|-
CASRLTGSPLHF
TGTGCCAGCAGACTGACAGGTTCACCCCTCCACTTT
>TRBJ2-4|-|TRBV11-3|-
CASSRLLGHQPENIQYF
TGTGCCAGCAGCCGCCTGTTGGGACACCAACCCGAAAACATTCAGTACTTC
>TRBJ2-7|few|TRBV28|TRBD2
CASSSMGAGGPYEQYF
TGTGCCAGCAGCTCCATGGGGGCGGGAGGTCCCTACGAGCAGTACTTC
>TRBJ1-1|-|TRBV7-9|TRBD1
CASSLGSGTEGTEAFF
TGTGCCAGCAGCTTAGGGTCCGGGACAGAGGGCACTGAAGCTTTCTTT
>TRBJ1-2|-|TRBV19|-
CASSRTGYLYGYTF
TGTGCCAGTAGTCGTACAGGGTACCTCTATGGCTACACCTTC
>TRBJ2-3|-|TRBV3-1/TRBV3-2|TRBD2
CASSRRLAGGGTDTQYF
TGTGCCAGCAGCCGGAGACTAGCGGGAGGCGGCACAGATACGCAGTATTTT